Following are 7 T cell receptor beta chains from one sample sequenced in a study of brain T cells in children with intractable seizures. Produced via immunoSEQ multiplex PCR; TCRdb's table is partial and in-frame only. Here the sample spans about 340,000 clones, more than 85% being singletons. Time point indicated: blood from clinic visit 5 months post-surgery; TSC patient then seizure free. This specimen was peripheral blood, taken 4 to 5 months after surgery. The receptor source for this set is a boy younger than two with tuberous sclerosis and intractable seizures.

The CDR3 bases are TGTGCCAGTAGTATAGGTCATACCTACGAGCAGTACTTC. Amino acid sequence: CASSIGHTYEQYF. The J gene is TRBJ2-7, the V gene TRBV19; D ambiguous. The CDR3 is 13 residues long. Between the trimmed V and J ends, which lost 1 base and 2 bases, there was a span of 6 bases. Germline CDR1 LNHDA, CDR2 SQIVND (reference sequence). Complete variable domain (other parts from reference TRBV19 and TRBJ2-7): DGGITQSPKYLFRKEGQNVTLSCEQNLNHDAMYWYRQDPGQGLRLIYYSQIVNDFQKGDIAEGYSVSREKKESFPLTVTSAQKNPTAFYLCASSIGHTYEQYFGPGTRLTVT.

The chain employs TRBV9 and TRBJ2-7, with TRBD1 identical over 11 bases. The V segment lost 4 bases and the J segment 3 bases; nucleotides outside the gene matches: 3. Germline-derived CDR1 and CDR2 are SGDLS and YYNGEE. CDR3 length: 14 residues. CDR3 protein: CASSTGTGGYEQYF. The CDR3 region has the DNA TGTGCCAGCAGCACCGGGACAGGGGGCTACGAGCAGTACTTC.

The CDR3 loop reads CAWSVTGVGASAKQFF. DNA of the CDR3: TGTGCCTGGAGTGTAACAGGTGTCGGGGCTAGCGCGAAGCAGTTCTTC. This rearrangement joins TRBV30 to TRBJ2-1; possible D gene TRBD2, 6 bases. Trimming shortened V by 0 bases and J by 11 bases, and 23 bases separated the two germline ends. The CDR3 contains 16 residues. Germline V gene lookup returns CDR1 GTSNPN and CDR2 SVGIG (reference sequence).

Points on this clone: Additional DNA sequences in this sample encode the identical CDR3. This chain joins TRBV9 and TRBJ1-1, with unresolved D. CDR1 is SGDLS, CDR2 YYNGEE, per germline. The V end was cut by 0 bases, the J end by 0 bases, with 3 bases between. The CDR3 totals 13 residues. CDR3 amino acids: CASSVDLNTEAFF. CDR3 in DNA: TGTGCCAGCAGCGTAGACTTGAACACTGAAGCTTTCTTT.

To note about this clone: The sample carries other DNA sequences with the same CDR3. V is TRBV11-2 and J is TRBJ1-1; no reliable D call. The CDR3 loop spans 13 amino acids. V was trimmed by 5 bases and J by 1 base, leaving 8 bases between them. CDR1 is SGHAT, CDR2 FQNNGV, per germline. This CDR3 is CASSLRENTEAFF. CDR3 nucleotide sequence: TGTGCCAGCAGCCTCCGAGAGAACACTGAAGCTTTCTTT.

As regards this clone: The limits of the CDR3 on the DNA are not certain, so only TCRdb's listed CDR3 is given. The genes are TRBV21-1 and TRBJ1-6. TRBV21-1 is termed a pseudogene. The CDR3 sequence runs 18 residues, both termini included. The CDR3 reads CASSKGEGWGAGNSPLHF.

The rearrangement links TRBV20-1 to TRBJ2-7, with 7 bases aligning to TRBD2. Trimming cost V 5 bases and J 7 bases; bases outside gene matches: 5. Germline V gives CDR1 DFQATT, CDR2 SNEGSKA (reference sequence). The CDR3 has 11 amino acids. For the CDR3, the DNA is TGCAGTGCTTCTCCCGGGGGGGAGCAGTACTTC. Protein product: CSASPGGEQYF.